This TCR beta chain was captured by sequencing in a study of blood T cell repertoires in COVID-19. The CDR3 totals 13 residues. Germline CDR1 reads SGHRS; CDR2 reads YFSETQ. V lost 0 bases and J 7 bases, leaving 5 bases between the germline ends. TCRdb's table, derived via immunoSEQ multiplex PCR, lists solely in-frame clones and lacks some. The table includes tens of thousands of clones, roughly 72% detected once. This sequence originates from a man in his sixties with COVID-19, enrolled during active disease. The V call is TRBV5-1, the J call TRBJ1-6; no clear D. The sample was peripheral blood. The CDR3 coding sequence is TGCGCCAGCAGCTTGGACAGAAATTCACCCCTCCACTTT. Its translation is CASSLDRNSPLHF.